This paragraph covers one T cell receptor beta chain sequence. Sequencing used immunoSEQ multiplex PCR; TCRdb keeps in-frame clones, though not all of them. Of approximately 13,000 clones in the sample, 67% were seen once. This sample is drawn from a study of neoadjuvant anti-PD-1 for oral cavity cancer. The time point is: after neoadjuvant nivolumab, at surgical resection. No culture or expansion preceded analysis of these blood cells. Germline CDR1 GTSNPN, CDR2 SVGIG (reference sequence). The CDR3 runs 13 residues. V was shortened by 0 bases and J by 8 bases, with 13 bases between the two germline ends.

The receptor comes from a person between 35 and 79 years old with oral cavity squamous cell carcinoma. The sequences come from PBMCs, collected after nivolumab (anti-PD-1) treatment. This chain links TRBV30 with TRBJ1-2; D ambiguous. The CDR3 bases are TGTGCCTGGAGTGTAGGTCTTGGGATCGGCTACACCTTC. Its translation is CAWSVGLGIGYTF.